This TCR beta chain was recovered during a study of blood T cell repertoires in COVID-19. Study information: Both acute and convalescent COVID-19 samples were obtained from the United States, Italy and Spain.

The V gene's germline CDR1 is LGHNA and CDR2 YNFKEQ. The CDR3 loop spans 14 amino acids. The V gene end was trimmed by 1 base and the J gene end by 4 bases; junction bases not matched to a gene: 3. Produced via immunoSEQ multiplex PCR; TCRdb's table is partial and in-frame only. The data show 150,000 to 200,000 clones, under 90% seen once. This clone was observed a handful of times. The chain recombines TRBV4-2 with TRBJ2-5, with 7 nucleotides matching TRBD2. The sample taken for sequencing was peripheral blood. This receptor was obtained from a woman aged 80 or older with acute or convalescent COVID-19. CDR3: CASSQGTSRETQYF. DNA of the CDR3: TGTGCCAGCAGCCAAGGGACTAGTCGAGAGACCCAGTACTTC.